The rows below give T cell receptor beta chains drawn from one sample of a study of shared clonotypes between healthy human individuals. Sequenced by immunoSEQ multiplex PCR; TCRdb stores in-frame clones only, minus some. The data show approximately 1.5 million clones, 98% seen once. Material for sequencing was naive CD4+ T cells sorted from blood. Receptors originate from a man younger than 40 in good health. Both conserved end residues are part of each CDR3. Each record gives: CDR3 DNA, CDR3 protein, V gene, D gene, J gene, clone size. The D gene is left open where the match is weak. Clone size is stated in some rows and not others, as once, few, many or a class when expanded.

cdr3_nt: TGTGCCAGCCTTGACAGTATACAAGAGACCCAGTACTTC
cdr3_aa: CASLDSIQETQYF
v_call: TRBV28
d_call: -
j_call: TRBJ2-5
clone_size: -

cdr3_nt: TGCAGCTTTGGTTGGGGGACACTAGTCACCAATGAGCAGTTCTTC
cdr3_aa: CSFGWGTLVTNEQFF
v_call: TRBV29-1
d_call: -
j_call: TRBJ2-1
clone_size: -

cdr3_nt: TGTGCCAGCAGCTTAGCTACAACTGAAGCTTTCTTT
cdr3_aa: CASSLATTEAFF
v_call: TRBV7-2
d_call: -
j_call: TRBJ1-1
clone_size: -

cdr3_nt: TGTGCCAGCAGCGTCCCCTTCGGGCCTATATTCTACGAGCAGTACTTC
cdr3_aa: CASSVPFGPIFYEQYF
v_call: TRBV9
d_call: -
j_call: TRBJ2-7
clone_size: -

cdr3_nt: TGCGCCAGCAGTGTGGGGAAAGACCAGCCCCAGCATTTT
cdr3_aa: CASSVGKDQPQHF
v_call: TRBV5-1
d_call: -
j_call: TRBJ1-5
clone_size: -

cdr3_nt: TGCGCCAGCAGCTTGGAGGCAGGGGCCGGGGAGCTGTTTTTT
cdr3_aa: CASSLEAGAGELFF
v_call: TRBV5-1
d_call: -
j_call: TRBJ2-2
clone_size: -

cdr3_nt: TGTGCCAGCAGCTTAGGGCGGGACTTCTCCTACGAGCAGTACTTC
cdr3_aa: CASSLGRDFSYEQYF
v_call: TRBV7-6
d_call: -
j_call: TRBJ2-7
clone_size: -

cdr3_nt: TGTGCCAGCAAACTAGCGGGAACAGGGGGTGAGCAGTTCTTC
cdr3_aa: CASKLAGTGGEQFF
v_call: TRBV28
d_call: TRBD2
j_call: TRBJ2-1
clone_size: -

cdr3_nt: TGTGCCTGGAGTAACGGCGGGACTTCTTTCTCACCCCTCCACTTT
cdr3_aa: CAWSNGGTSFSPLHF
v_call: TRBV30
d_call: -
j_call: TRBJ1-6
clone_size: -

cdr3_nt: TGTGCCAGCAGCTTGGACTTTGGGGGGAGCTACACCTTC
cdr3_aa: CASSLDFGGSYTF
v_call: TRBV5-6
d_call: -
j_call: TRBJ1-2
clone_size: -

cdr3_nt: TGCGCCAGCAGCTTGGCGGTGGGAGGGACCTACGAGCAGTACTTC
cdr3_aa: CASSLAVGGTYEQYF
v_call: TRBV5-1
d_call: TRBD2
j_call: TRBJ2-7
clone_size: -

cdr3_nt: TGCGCCAGCAGCAGGTCAGGGGGTGCAACTAATGAAAAACTGTTTTTT
cdr3_aa: CASSRSGGATNEKLFF
v_call: TRBV5-1
d_call: TRBD1
j_call: TRBJ1-4
clone_size: -

cdr3_nt: TGTGCCAGCAGCTCCTATAGCGTGTCCCACGAGCAGTACTTC
cdr3_aa: CASSSYSVSHEQYF
v_call: TRBV11-2
d_call: -
j_call: TRBJ2-7
clone_size: -

cdr3_nt: TGCGCCACGCAACAGGACCCCGGAAACACCATATATTTT
cdr3_aa: CATQQDPGNTIYF
v_call: TRBV5-1
d_call: -
j_call: TRBJ1-3
clone_size: -

cdr3_nt: TGTGCCAGCAGTTCATTCAAACAGGGGATTTTAGAGACCCAGTACTTC
cdr3_aa: CASSSFKQGILETQYF
v_call: TRBV28
d_call: TRBD1
j_call: TRBJ2-5
clone_size: -

cdr3_nt: TGTGCCAGCAGCTTTGGGAGTCAAGAGACCCAGTACTTC
cdr3_aa: CASSFGSQETQYF
v_call: TRBV7-2
d_call: -
j_call: TRBJ2-5
clone_size: -

cdr3_nt: TGTGCCAGCAGTTCGCCACTCAGGGGGCAGCCCCAGCATTTT
cdr3_aa: CASSSPLRGQPQHF
v_call: TRBV27
d_call: TRBD1
j_call: TRBJ1-5
clone_size: -

cdr3_nt: TGTGCCACCAGCAGAGCTGGCAGGCAGGCCTACGAGCAGTACTTC
cdr3_aa: CATSRAGRQAYEQYF
v_call: TRBV15
d_call: -
j_call: TRBJ2-7
clone_size: once

cdr3_nt: TGTGCCAGTAGTATCGACGATTACCTCAATGAGCAGTTCTTC
cdr3_aa: CASSIDDYLNEQFF
v_call: TRBV19
d_call: -
j_call: TRBJ2-1
clone_size: once

cdr3_nt: TGTGCCAGCAGCGTCAGCGGGAGTGGCTACGAGCAGTACTTC
cdr3_aa: CASSVSGSGYEQYF
v_call: TRBV9
d_call: TRBD2
j_call: TRBJ2-7
clone_size: -

cdr3_nt: TGTGCCACCAGCACCCTTACCCCGGGGCTCAATGAGCAGTTCTTC
cdr3_aa: CATSTLTPGLNEQFF
v_call: TRBV15
d_call: -
j_call: TRBJ2-1
clone_size: -

cdr3_nt: TGTGCCAGCAGCTCCCCTCAGGGGGTGAGCTATGGCTACACCTTC
cdr3_aa: CASSSPQGVSYGYTF
v_call: TRBV5-4
d_call: TRBD1
j_call: TRBJ1-2
clone_size: -

cdr3_nt: TGCAGCGTTGAATGGGAACAGGTCAACACTGAAGCTTTCTTT
cdr3_aa: CSVEWEQVNTEAFF
v_call: TRBV29-1
d_call: -
j_call: TRBJ1-1
clone_size: -

cdr3_nt: TGTGCCAGCGGCGTGAAGGGGGCAGGCCGTCGATACTTC
cdr3_aa: CASGVKGAGRRYF
v_call: TRBV2
d_call: TRBD1
j_call: TRBJ2-7
clone_size: -

cdr3_nt: TGCGCCAGCAGCTTGAACTCGGGACCTCCTCGGAATGAGCAGTTCTTC
cdr3_aa: CASSLNSGPPRNEQFF
v_call: TRBV5-1
d_call: -
j_call: TRBJ2-1
clone_size: -

cdr3_nt: TGTGCCAGCAGTTTGGGACGGGCGAACACTGAAGCTTTCTTT
cdr3_aa: CASSLGRANTEAFF
v_call: TRBV7-6
d_call: -
j_call: TRBJ1-1
clone_size: -